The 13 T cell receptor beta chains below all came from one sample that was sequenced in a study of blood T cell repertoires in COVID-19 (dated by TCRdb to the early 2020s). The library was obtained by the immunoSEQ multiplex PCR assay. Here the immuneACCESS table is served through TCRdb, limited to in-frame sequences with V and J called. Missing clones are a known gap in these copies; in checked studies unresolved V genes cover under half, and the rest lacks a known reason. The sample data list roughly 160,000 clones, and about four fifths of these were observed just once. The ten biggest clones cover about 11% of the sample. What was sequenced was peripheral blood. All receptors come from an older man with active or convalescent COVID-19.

CDR3 DNA: TGTGCCAGTAAACGGGAAGCGACAAGCTCCTACAATGAGCAGTTCTTC. Amino acids: CASKREATSSYNEQFF. This sequence joins TRBV19 and TRBJ2-1; weak D call: TRBD2 (5 bases). The germline CDR1 and CDR2 sequences are LNHDA and SQIVND (reference sequence). The CDR3 runs to 16 residues. Trimming cost V 7 bases and J 0 bases, with 16 bases left between them.

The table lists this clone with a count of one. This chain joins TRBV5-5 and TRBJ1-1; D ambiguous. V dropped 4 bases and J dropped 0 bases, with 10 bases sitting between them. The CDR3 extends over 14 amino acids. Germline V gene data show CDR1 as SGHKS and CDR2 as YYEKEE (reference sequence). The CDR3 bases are TGTGCCAGCAGCGGGCGGGCAGTGAACACTGAAGCTTTCTTT. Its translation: CASSGRAVNTEAFF.

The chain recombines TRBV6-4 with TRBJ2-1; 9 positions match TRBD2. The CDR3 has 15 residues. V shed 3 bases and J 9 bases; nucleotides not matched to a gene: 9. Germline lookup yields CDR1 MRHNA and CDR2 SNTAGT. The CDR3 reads CASSESSGEVGEQFF. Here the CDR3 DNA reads TGTGCCAGCAGTGAGTCTAGCGGGGAGGTGGGTGAGCAGTTCTTC.

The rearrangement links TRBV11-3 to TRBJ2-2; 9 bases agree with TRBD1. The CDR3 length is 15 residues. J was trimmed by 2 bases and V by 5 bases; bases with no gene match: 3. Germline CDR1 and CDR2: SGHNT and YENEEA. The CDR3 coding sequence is TGTGCCAGCAGCCCGGACAGGGGTAACACCGGGGAGCTGTTTTTT. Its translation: CASSPDRGNTGELFF.

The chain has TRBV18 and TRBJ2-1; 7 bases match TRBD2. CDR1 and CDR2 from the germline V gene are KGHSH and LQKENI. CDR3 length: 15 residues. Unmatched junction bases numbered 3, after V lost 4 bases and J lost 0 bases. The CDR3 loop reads CASSQRTSSYNEQFF. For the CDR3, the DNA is TGTGCCAGCTCACAGAGGACTAGCTCCTACAATGAGCAGTTCTTC.

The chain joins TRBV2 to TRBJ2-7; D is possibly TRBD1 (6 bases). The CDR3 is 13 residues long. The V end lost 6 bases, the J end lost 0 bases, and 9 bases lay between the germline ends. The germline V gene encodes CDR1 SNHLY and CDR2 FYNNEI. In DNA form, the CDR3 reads TGTGCCAGCAGGAACAGGGTCTCCTACGAGCAGTACTTC. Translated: CASRNRVSYEQYF.

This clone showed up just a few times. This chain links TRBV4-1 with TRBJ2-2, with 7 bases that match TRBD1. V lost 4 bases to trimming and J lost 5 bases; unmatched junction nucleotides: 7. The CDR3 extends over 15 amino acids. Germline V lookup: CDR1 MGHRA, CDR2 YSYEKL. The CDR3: CASSPRQGGTGELFF. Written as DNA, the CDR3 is TGCGCCAGCAGCCCCCGACAGGGTGGGACCGGGGAGCTGTTTTTT.

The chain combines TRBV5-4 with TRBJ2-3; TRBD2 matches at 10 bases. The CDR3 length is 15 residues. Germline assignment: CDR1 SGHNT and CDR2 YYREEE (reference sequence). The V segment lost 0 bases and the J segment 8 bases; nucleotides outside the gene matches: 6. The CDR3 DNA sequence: TGTGCCAGCAGCTTGGCAGCGGGAGGGCAAAGTACGCAGTATTTT. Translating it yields CASSLAAGGQSTQYF. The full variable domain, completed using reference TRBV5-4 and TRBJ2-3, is ETGVTQSPTHLIKTRGQQVTLRCSSQSGHNTVSWYQQALGQGPQFIFQYYREEENGRGNFPPRFSGLQFPNYSSELNVNALELDDSALYLCASSLAAGGQSTQYFGPGTRLTVL.

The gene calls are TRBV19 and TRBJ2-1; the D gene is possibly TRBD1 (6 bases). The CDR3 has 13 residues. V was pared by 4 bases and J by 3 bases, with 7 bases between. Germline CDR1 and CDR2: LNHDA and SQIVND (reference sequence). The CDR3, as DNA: TGTGCCAGTAGTAAGACAGGCTACAATGAGCAGTTCTTC. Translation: CASSKTGYNEQFF.

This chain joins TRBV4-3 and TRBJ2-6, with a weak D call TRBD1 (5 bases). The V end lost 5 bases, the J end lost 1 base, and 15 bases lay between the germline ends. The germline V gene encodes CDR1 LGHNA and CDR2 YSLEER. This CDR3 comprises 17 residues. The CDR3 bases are TGCGCCAGCAGCGTCGGCCAAGGGGTGTCTGGGGCCAACGTCCTGACTTTC. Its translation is CASSVGQGVSGANVLTF.

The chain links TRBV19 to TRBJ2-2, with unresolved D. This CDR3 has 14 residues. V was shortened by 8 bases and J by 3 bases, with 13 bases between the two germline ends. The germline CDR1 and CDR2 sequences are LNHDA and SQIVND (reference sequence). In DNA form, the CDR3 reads TGTGCCAGTTGGCGGAGCTTCGACACCGGGGAGCTGTTTTTT. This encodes CASWRSFDTGELFF.

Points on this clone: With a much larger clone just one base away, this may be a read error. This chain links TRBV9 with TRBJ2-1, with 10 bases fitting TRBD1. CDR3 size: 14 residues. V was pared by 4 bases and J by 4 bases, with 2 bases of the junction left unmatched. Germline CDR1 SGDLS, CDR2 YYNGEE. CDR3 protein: CASSPGQGYNEQFF. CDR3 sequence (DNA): TGTGCCAGCAGCCCGGGACAGGGGTACAATGAGCAGTTCTTC.

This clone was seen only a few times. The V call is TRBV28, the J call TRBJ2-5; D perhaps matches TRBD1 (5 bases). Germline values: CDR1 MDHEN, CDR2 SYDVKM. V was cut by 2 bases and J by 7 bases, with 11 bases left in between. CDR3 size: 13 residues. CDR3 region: CASSLQGTGTQYF. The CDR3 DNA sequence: TGTGCCAGCAGTTTACAGGGTACGGGGACCCAGTACTTC.